This TCR beta chain was found in a study of chemoradiotherapy in HPV16-positive cancers. Notes on the study in general: Candidate HPV-specific clones and E7-related TCR motifs grew in tumor during treatment. In HPV16-positive patients, HPV-responsive T-cell expansion tracked better recurrence-free survival.

Data came from immunoSEQ multiplex PCR; TCRdb stores just in-frame clones and leaves some out. This sample carries tens of thousands of clones, around 80% of them seen once, and the ten largest clones take 3% to 4%. In its sample, this clone was seen once. The antigen remains unidentified. The CDR3 runs to 15 residues. The V end was cut by 7 bases, the J end by 3 bases, with 18 bases between. CDR1 and CDR2 (germline): SGHVT, SQSDAQ. The clonotype originates from a human donor with HPV-associated anogenital cancer. This specimen was blood, taken from a patient who underwent chemoradiotherapy. J is TRBJ2-5 and V is TRBV7-4; D perhaps matches TRBD1 (6 bases). The CDR3: CASISPQDRKETQYF. The CDR3, as DNA: TGTGCCAGCATCTCCCCTCAGGACAGAAAAGAGACCCAGTACTTC.